This T cell receptor (beta chain) was found in a study of identical twins. Trimming cost V 4 bases and J 7 bases; bases outside gene matches: 9. CDR3 size: 14 residues. Study results and limitations: Twin-shared out-of-frame alpha sequences showed excess low generation probability. Weaker excess twin sharing was observed in beta out-of-frame sequences.

cDNA molecules carried unique molecular identifiers, and template switching added a universal primer site. TCRdb re-called the 5' RACE reads with MiXCR, one entry per CDR3 protein. The repertoire holds 650,000 to 750,000 distinct CDR3 sequences, with over 20% as singletons. This clonotype has a count of ten or more. The antigen remains unidentified. The same sample was also studied in work on T cells expressing NK-cell markers. From that paper: Cells sorted as CD3+CD56+NKG2C+, CD3+CD56+NKG2C- and CD3+CD56-NKG2C+ T cells supplied the TCR beta repertoires.

The clonotype comes from a woman aged 18-35 years in good health. Sample: PBMCs. This sequence joins TRBV12-3 or TRBV12-4 and TRBJ1-2; TRBD1 aligns across 7 bases. The CDR3 region has the DNA TGTGCCAGCAGTTCCCGGGACAGAGGTAGTGGCTACACCTTC. Residues: CASSSRDRGSGYTF.